This T cell receptor (beta chain) was recovered during a study of memory CD4+ T cells and cytomegalovirus serostatus. Study summary: Of the healthy Belgian adults, 9 were CMV seropositive and 24 seronegative.

Produced via immunoSEQ multiplex PCR; TCRdb's table is partial and in-frame only. The repertoire consists of about 73,000 clones, with about 78% occurring once and the leading ten covering 2% to 3%. To note about this clone: Its target is unknown.

Single viable CD3+CD4+CD8-CD45RO+ cells were sorted as the memory CD4+ T cells. CD4+ T cells were isolated by positive magnetic selection. CDR1 is SGHTA, CDR2 FQGNSA, per germline. The CDR3 has 18 amino acids. Deletions cut 1 base from V and 5 bases from J, with 23 bases between. Study outcomes and limitations: 67 of 164 known CMV-associated TCRbeta sequences appeared in CD4+ memory. Suggested: most of the CMV-linked TCR signature lies in CD4+ memory cells.

Sequenced input: memory CD4+ T cells from blood. The chain employs TRBV7-2 and TRBJ2-5; D tentatively fits TRBD1 or TRBD2 (6 bases each). The clonotype comes from an adult in good health and CMV-seropositive. The CDR3 region is CASSLVRPRGGSGETQYF. For the CDR3, the DNA is TGTGCCAGCAGCTTAGTAAGGCCTCGAGGGGGGTCAGGTGAGACCCAGTACTTC.